This is a list of T cell receptor beta chains from one sample in a study of CD8+ T cells in alopecia areata. The repertoire was sequenced with immunoSEQ multiplex PCR; TCRdb's copy has only in-frame clones and lacks some. The repertoire holds more than 150,000 clones, about 51% seen once, with about 9.4% in the top ten. This material consisted of CD8+ T cells sorted from blood, taken at roughly week 52, from a patient treated with tofacitinib. The receptors come from a human donor with alopecia areata. The CDR3 runs from the conserved cysteine through the conserved F or W. The D gene is left open where the match is weak. Only some rows state a clone size, as once, few, many or a class for expanded clones.

D: NA; size: NA; J: TRBJ2-7; V: TRBV10-3; DNA: TGTGCCATCAGTCCTGATCGTACCCACGAGCAGTACTTC; CDR3: CAISPDRTHEQYF
D: NA; size: NA; J: TRBJ1-6; V: TRBV4-2; DNA: TGTGCCAGCAGCCAAGATCGAACAGTGCTGAATTCACCCCTCCACTTT; CDR3: CASSQDRTVLNSPLHF
D: TRBD1; size: NA; J: TRBJ1-6; V: TRBV5-4; DNA: TGTGCCAGCAGCCTTGGACAGGGGAATTCACCCCTCCACTTT; CDR3: CASSLGQGNSPLHF
D: NA; size: NA; J: TRBJ2-3; V: TRBV30; DNA: TGTGCCTGCCAGAAGAAGGACGCGACTAGCACAGATACGCAGTATTTT; CDR3: CACQKKDATSTDTQYF
D: NA; size: few; J: TRBJ1-1; V: TRBV29-1; DNA: TGCAGCGTTACGGTGGTGAACACTGAAGCTTTCTTT; CDR3: CSVTVVNTEAFF
D: NA; size: few; J: TRBJ1-6; V: TRBV10-3; DNA: TGTGCCATCAGTGTAGAGGCAGGGTATTCACCCCTCCACTTT; CDR3: CAISVEAGYSPLHF
D: NA; size: NA; J: TRBJ2-7; V: TRBV30; DNA: TGTGCCTGGAGTGAGGGGGGCCCCTACGAGCAGTACTTC; CDR3: CAWSEGGPYEQYF
D: NA; size: NA; J: TRBJ2-7; V: TRBV9; DNA: TGTGCCAGCAGCGTAGGCACCAACTACGAGCAGTACTTC; CDR3: CASSVGTNYEQYF
D: NA; size: few; J: TRBJ2-7; V: TRBV7-8; DNA: TGTGCCAGCAGCTTGGGAGTTAGCTCCTACGAGCAGTACTTC; CDR3: CASSLGVSSYEQYF
D: NA; size: NA; J: TRBJ1-1; V: TRBV27; DNA: TGTGCCAGCAGTCTGAGGGTCTCTAACACTGAAGCTTTCTTT; CDR3: CASSLRVSNTEAFF
D: NA; size: NA; J: TRBJ2-7; V: TRBV4-1; DNA: TGCGCCAGCAGCCAAGGGCCCCAGAGAGATCGGCAGTACTTC; CDR3: CASSQGPQRDRQYF
D: TRBD1; size: NA; J: TRBJ2-3; V: TRBV11-2; DNA: TGTGCCAGCAGCCCTTGGACAGGGGGAGATACGCAGTATTTT; CDR3: CASSPWTGGDTQYF
D: NA; size: NA; J: TRBJ2-4; V: TRBV13; DNA: TGTGCCAGCAGCTTTGACGGGGCAGGGGGGGCCAAAAACATTCAGTACTTC; CDR3: CASSFDGAGGAKNIQYF
D: NA; size: few; J: TRBJ2-1; V: TRBV5-6; DNA: TGTGCCAGCAGCCCGGGACCCCTGGGGCAGTTCTTC; CDR3: CASSPGPLGQFF
D: NA; size: NA; J: TRBJ2-2; V: TRBV7-3; DNA: TGTGCCAGCAGCTTGATAGCGACAAACACCGGGGAGCTGTTTTTT; CDR3: CASSLIATNTGELFF
D: NA; size: NA; J: TRBJ2-4; V: TRBV7-9; DNA: TGTGCCAGCAGCTACACGAACATTCAGTACTTC; CDR3: CASSYTNIQYF
D: NA; size: NA; J: TRBJ1-1; V: TRBV4-1; DNA: TGCGCCAGCAGCCAACCGAGGGAGGGAACTGAAGCTTTCTTT; CDR3: CASSQPREGTEAFF
D: NA; size: NA; J: TRBJ1-1; V: TRBV30; DNA: TGTGCCTGGAGTCACGGGTTAATGAACACTGAAGCTTTCTTT; CDR3: CAWSHGLMNTEAFF
D: NA; size: few; J: TRBJ2-7; V: TRBV27; DNA: TGTGCCAGCAGTTTGGGACTTTTCTACGAGCAGTACTTC; CDR3: CASSLGLFYEQYF
D: NA; size: NA; J: TRBJ2-7; V: TRBV5-1; DNA: TGCGCCAGCAGTGTACCGGGACGGGGCTGGTACTTCTACGAGCAGTACTTC; CDR3: CASSVPGRGWYFYEQYF
D: NA; size: few; J: TRBJ2-5; V: TRBV20-1; DNA: TGCAGTGTTGCGACTCAAGAGACCCAGTACTTC; CDR3: CSVATQETQYF
D: NA; size: NA; J: TRBJ2-5; V: TRBV5-1; DNA: TGCGCCAGCAGCCCTACTCAGGACCAGTCGGAGACCCAGTACTTC; CDR3: CASSPTQDQSETQYF
D: NA; size: NA; J: TRBJ2-3; V: TRBV6-6; DNA: TGTGCCAGCGGGGGCCCTGATACGCAGTATTTT; CDR3: CASGGPDTQYF
D: TRBD2; size: NA; J: TRBJ2-3; V: TRBV4-3; DNA: TGCGCCAGCAGCCGAAGGTTGGCGGGGGGCCGAGATACGCAGTATTTT; CDR3: CASSRRLAGGRDTQYF
D: NA; size: once; J: TRBJ2-3; V: TRBV6-5; DNA: TGTGCCAGCAGTTACTCCGAGACAGCCAGCGGTACGCAGTATTTT; CDR3: CASSYSETASGTQYF
D: NA; size: NA; J: TRBJ2-7; V: TRBV6-5; DNA: TGTGCCAGCAGTTACTCGAATCCCGTCTACGAGCAGTACTTC; CDR3: CASSYSNPVYEQYF
D: NA; size: NA; J: TRBJ2-5; V: TRBV4-3; DNA: TGCGCCAGCAGCCAAGGCCGGGAGCTCCAAGAGACCCAGTACTTC; CDR3: CASSQGRELQETQYF
D: NA; size: NA; J: TRBJ1-1; V: TRBV5-1; DNA: TGCGCCAGCAGCTTAAGGGGAGGAACTGAAGCTTTCTTT; CDR3: CASSLRGGTEAFF
D: NA; size: NA; J: TRBJ2-7; V: TRBV4-1; DNA: TGCGCCAGCAGCCAGGTCAGGTTCTACGAGCAGTACTTC; CDR3: CASSQVRFYEQYF
D: TRBD1; size: few; J: TRBJ1-1; V: TRBV6-5; DNA: TGTGCCAGCAGTTACTCCCTGGACAGGGGGAACACTGAAGCTTTCTTT; CDR3: CASSYSLDRGNTEAFF
D: NA; size: NA; J: TRBJ2-1; V: TRBV7-8; DNA: TGTGCCAGTCTCGGAGAGGAGCAGTTCTTC; CDR3: CASLGEEQFF